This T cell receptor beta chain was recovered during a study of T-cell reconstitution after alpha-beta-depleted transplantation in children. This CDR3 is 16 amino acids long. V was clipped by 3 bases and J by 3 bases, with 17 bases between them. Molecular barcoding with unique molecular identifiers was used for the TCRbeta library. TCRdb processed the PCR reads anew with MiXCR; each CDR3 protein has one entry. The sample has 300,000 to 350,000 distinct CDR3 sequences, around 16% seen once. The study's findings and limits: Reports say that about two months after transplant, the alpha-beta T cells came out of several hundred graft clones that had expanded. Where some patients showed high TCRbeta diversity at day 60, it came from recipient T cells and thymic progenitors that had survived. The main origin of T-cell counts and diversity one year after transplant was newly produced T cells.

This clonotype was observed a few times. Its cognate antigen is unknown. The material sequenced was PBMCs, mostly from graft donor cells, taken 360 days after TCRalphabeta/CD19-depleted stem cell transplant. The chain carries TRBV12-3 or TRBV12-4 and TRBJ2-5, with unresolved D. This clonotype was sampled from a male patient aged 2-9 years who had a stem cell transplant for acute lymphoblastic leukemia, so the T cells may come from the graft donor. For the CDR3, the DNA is TGTGCCAGCAGTTTCGTCGCCGCCCCAGGAGAAGAGACCCAGTACTTC. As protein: CASSFVAAPGEETQYF.